This TCR beta chain was captured by sequencing in a study of siplizumab effects on memory and regulatory T cells. The overall study: Without drug or with siplizumab at roughly 0.93 ug/mL, mixed lymphocyte reactions were set up in pairs.

The authors kept the mixed lymphocyte reaction cells in coculture at 37°C for over five days. On this clone: Its antigen is as yet unknown.

The study, taken as a whole, reports: The authors did not confirm suppressive function in proliferating Tregs from siplizumab cultures.

Each sample had around 9.1 x 10^4 TCR templates assayed. Data came from immunoSEQ multiplex PCR; TCRdb stores just in-frame clones and leaves some out. The data hold approximately 12,000 clones, with around half observed a single time. Sequencing was carried out using CFSE-low (dividing) CD8+ T cells sorted from an allogeneic mixed lymphocyte reaction. This sequence originates from a human donor in good health; the cells came from an allogeneic mixed lymphocyte reaction. Some clones in this sample may be carry-over from other donors' samples.

CDR3: CASSEGVSGSVGEQFF. CDR3 nucleotide sequence: TGTGCCAGCAGTGAAGGTGTTAGCGGGAGTGTAGGTGAGCAGTTCTTC. This rearrangement joins TRBV2 to TRBJ2-1; 9 bases are a match to TRBD2. Germline CDR1 SNHLY, CDR2 FYNNEI. The CDR3 covers 16 residues. V lost 1 base, J lost 9 bases, and 10 bases stayed unmatched.